The sequence of this T cell receptor beta chain was determined in a study of T cells expressing NK-cell markers. Reprocessing the 5' RACE reads, TCRdb reports a single entry for every CDR3 protein and omits DNA. The table for this sample gives over 250,000 distinct CDR3 sequences. Germline lookup yields CDR1 MNHNS and CDR2 SASEGT. CDR3 length: 15 residues. This TCR was sampled from a woman aged 18 to 75 in good health. This rearrangement joins TRBV6-1 to TRBJ1-5; TCRdb returns TRBD1, unconfirmable since there is no DNA. The sample comprised blood T cells: a sorted CD56 or NKG2C T cell subset, CD4+ or CD8+ T cells, or bulk PBMC T cells (not recorded which). The CDR3 reads CASSEAGGGYQPQHF.